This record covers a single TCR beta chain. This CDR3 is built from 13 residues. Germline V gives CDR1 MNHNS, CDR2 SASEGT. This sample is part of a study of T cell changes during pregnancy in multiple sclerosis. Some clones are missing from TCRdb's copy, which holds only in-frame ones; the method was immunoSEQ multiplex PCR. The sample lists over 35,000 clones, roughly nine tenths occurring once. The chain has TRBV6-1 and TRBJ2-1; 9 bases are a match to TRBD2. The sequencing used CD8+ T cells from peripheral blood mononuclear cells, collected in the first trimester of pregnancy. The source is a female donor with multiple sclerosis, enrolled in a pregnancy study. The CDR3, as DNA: TGTGCTTTAACTAGCGGGTATATTAATGAGCAGTTCTTC. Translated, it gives CALTSGYINEQFF.